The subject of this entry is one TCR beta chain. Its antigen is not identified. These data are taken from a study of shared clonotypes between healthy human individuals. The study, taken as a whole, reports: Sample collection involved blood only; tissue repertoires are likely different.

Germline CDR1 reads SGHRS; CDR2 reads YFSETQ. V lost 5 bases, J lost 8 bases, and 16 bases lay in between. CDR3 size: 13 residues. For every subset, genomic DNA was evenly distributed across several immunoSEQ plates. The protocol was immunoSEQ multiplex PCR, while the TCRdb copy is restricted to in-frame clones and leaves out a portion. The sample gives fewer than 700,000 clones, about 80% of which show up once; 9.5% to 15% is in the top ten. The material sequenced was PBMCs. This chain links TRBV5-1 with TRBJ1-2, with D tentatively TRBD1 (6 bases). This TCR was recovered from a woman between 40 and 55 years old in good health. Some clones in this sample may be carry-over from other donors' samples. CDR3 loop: CASSRGGSEGYTF. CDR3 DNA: TGCGCCAGCAGTCGAGGGGGGTCGGAAGGCTACACCTTC.